Listed below are T cell receptor beta chains from one sample, sequenced in a study of cytomegalovirus exposure and HLA in healthy donors. This table comes from immunoSEQ multiplex PCR, and its TCRdb copy is limited to in-frame clones, with some not included. The sample consists of roughly 150,000 clones, roughly 86% of them appearing once. The sequencing sample was made of PBMCs. The source is a young woman in good health and CMV-seropositive. CDR3s include the opening cysteine and the closing phenylalanine or tryptophan. A D gene is named only where the DNA matches it firmly. Size values are once, few and many counts, or a class for expanded clones, and some rows have none.

>once|TRBJ2-7|TRBD2|TRBV6-6
CASSYSSGRALEQYF
TGTGCCAGCAGCTACTCTAGCGGGAGGGCTCTCGAGCAGTACTTC
>.|TRBJ1-2|.|TRBV7-2
CASSQPGKGGYTF
TGTGCCAGCAGCCAACCGGGTAAAGGCGGCTACACCTTC
>.|TRBJ2-5|TRBD2|TRBV6-5
CASSSPLAGGETQYF
TGTGCCAGCAGTTCCCCTCTAGCGGGAGGAGAGACCCAGTACTTC
>.|TRBJ2-3|TRBD1|TRBV28
CASSLGVAGTGGTDTQYF
TGTGCCAGCAGCCTAGGGGTAGCCGGGACAGGTGGTACAGATACGCAGTATTTT
>once|TRBJ1-5|TRBD1|TRBV5-8
CASSPGQGGYQPQHF
TGTGCCAGCAGTCCCGGACAGGGGGGCTATCAGCCCCAGCATTTT
>.|TRBJ2-1|.|TRBV6-1
CASSWTANPYNEQFF
TGTGCCAGCAGTTGGACAGCCAACCCCTACAATGAGCAGTTCTTC
>.|TRBJ2-1|.|TRBV5-1
CASSFGQGTYNEQFF
TGCGCCAGCAGCTTCGGCCAGGGAACCTACAATGAGCAGTTCTTC
>few|TRBJ2-1|.|TRBV4-1
CASSQVDMLVYNEQFF
TGCGCCAGCAGCCAAGTGGACATGCTCGTATACAATGAGCAGTTCTTC
>.|TRBJ2-6|.|TRBV19
CASSISNSPLSGANVLTF
TGTGCCAGTAGTATTAGCAACTCCCCCCTCTCTGGGGCCAACGTCCTGACTTTC
>.|TRBJ2-2|TRBD2|TRBV7-2
CASSLIGSSASGGALFF
TGTGCCAGCAGCTTAATCGGCAGTAGTGCTAGCGGGGGGGCTCTGTTTTTT
>.|TRBJ2-7|TRBD1|TRBV6-6
CASSYSAGGYEQYF
TGTGCCAGCAGTTACTCGGCAGGGGGCTACGAGCAGTACTTC
>.|TRBJ1-1|TRBD1|TRBV4-3
CASSDPGQGIAEAFF
TGCGCCAGCAGCGATCCGGGACAGGGAATCGCTGAAGCTTTCTTT
>.|TRBJ2-1|TRBD2|TRBV27
CASTLLGLAGAGYNEQFF
TGTGCCAGCACCCTCCTGGGACTAGCGGGAGCGGGCTACAATGAGCAGTTCTTC
>.|TRBJ2-7|.|TRBV5-6
CASSLATPLGGSEQYF
TGTGCCAGCAGCTTGGCCACTCCCCTAGGGGGATCCGAGCAGTACTTC
>.|TRBJ2-1|.|TRBV19
CASSGDRVAGSSYNEQFF
TGTGCCAGTAGTGGGGACAGGGTAGCGGGAAGCTCCTACAATGAGCAGTTCTTC
>.|TRBJ1-1|TRBD1|TRBV4-1
CASSHQPGQGVYTEAFF
TGCGCCAGCAGCCACCAACCGGGACAGGGGGTGTACACTGAAGCTTTCTTT
>.|TRBJ2-1|TRBD2|TRBV4-1
CASSQDLAGGPKEQFF
TGCGCCAGCAGCCAAGATTTGGCGGGAGGGCCTAAGGAGCAGTTCTTC